The next 19 T cell receptor beta chains were all read from a single sample in a study of response to subunit inactivated influenza vaccine. TCRdb independently ran MiXCR on the RT-PCR reads; one entry per CDR3 protein. Here the sample spans more than 700,000 distinct CDR3 sequences, approximately 22% being singletons. The specimen comprised PBMCs from blood, sampled roughly 5 days after vaccination. These receptors were obtained from a man aged 50 to 60 who received an inactivated influenza vaccine.

The chain uses TRBV6-2 or TRBV6-3 and TRBJ2-7; D tentatively reads TRBD1 or TRBD2 (5 bases each). The V end was cut by 0 bases, the J end by 0 bases, with 12 bases between. Germline V gives CDR1 MNHEY, CDR2 SVGEGT. CDR3 length equals 16 residues. CDR3 DNA sequence: TGTGCCAGCAGTTACTCGTCCGGGGCCTCCTCCTACGAGCAGTACTTC. Translated: CASSYSSGASSYEQYF.

V gene TRBV7-2 combines with J gene TRBJ2-1; D is uncertain. The length of the CDR3 is 15 residues. V shed 5 bases and J shed 0 bases, with 11 bases lying between them. Per the germline V gene, CDR1 is SGHTA and CDR2 is FQGNSA. The CDR3 nucleotides read TGTGCCAGCAGCCCCGCCCCTCTCTCCTACAATGAGCAGTTCTTC. It encodes CASSPAPLSYNEQFF.

CDR3 protein: CASSYSMQGGYNEQFF. The CDR3 coding sequence is TGTGCCAGCAGTTACTCGATGCAGGGGGGATACAATGAGCAGTTCTTC. The V gene is TRBV6-5, the J gene TRBJ2-1; possible D gene TRBD1, 7 bases. CDR3 size: 16 residues. Trimming took off 0 bases at V and 4 bases at J, with 13 bases between the two ends. Germline V gene sequence: CDR1 MNHEY, CDR2 SVGAGI.

This sequence joins TRBV7-9 and TRBJ2-2; D may be TRBD1 or TRBD2 (5 bases each). CDR1 is SEHNR, CDR2 FQNEAQ, per germline (reference sequence). The CDR3 sequence is 13 residues long. With 7 bases removed from V and 6 bases from J, the gap between germline ends came to 12 bases. The CDR3 here is CASNFGTPGELFF. The CDR3 region has the DNA TGTGCCAGCAACTTCGGGACCCCCGGGGAGCTGTTTTTT.

The genes are TRBV4-2 and TRBJ2-7; TRBD2 matches 7 bases. Germline V lookup: CDR1 LGHNA, CDR2 YNFKEQ. V lost 3 bases and J lost 4; bases outside the gene matches: 9. The CDR3 extends over 15 amino acids. The CDR3 here is CASSQIAGQPYEQYF. As DNA, the CDR3 is TGTGCCAGCAGCCAGATAGCGGGCCAACCTTACGAGCAGTACTTC.

Note on this clonotype: A much larger clone sits a single nucleotide away, making a read error possible. V gene TRBV10-3 combines with J gene TRBJ2-3; D remains unclear. The germline CDR1 and CDR2 sequences are ENHRY and SYGVKD. This CDR3 is 13 amino acids long. The CDR3 sequence is CAIRVQGADTLYF. CDR3 DNA sequence: TGTGCCATCAGGGTACAAGGCGCGGATACGCTGTATTTT.

The chain is built from TRBV5-1 and TRBJ2-7; D not certain. V gave up 0 bases and J gave up 3 bases, with 10 bases separating them. The CDR3 contains 14 residues. Germline loops: CDR1 SGHRS, CDR2 YFSETQ. The CDR3 coding sequence is TGCGCCAGCAGCTTGGATTGGGTCAGCTACGAGCAGTACTTC. Encoded protein: CASSLDWVSYEQYF.

The V and J genes are TRBV12-3 or TRBV12-4 and TRBJ2-3, with TRBD1 matching over 8 bases. This CDR3 has 16 amino acids. The ends lost 5 bases at V and 3 bases at J; junction bases unmatched: 10. In DNA form, the CDR3 reads TGTGCCAGCAGTCCTGACAGGGGTGTTGGGACAGATACGCAGTATTTT. Translating it yields CASSPDRGVGTDTQYF.

The chain joins TRBV6-2 or TRBV6-3 to TRBJ2-7, with D tentatively TRBD1 or TRBD2 (5 bases each). Trimming cost V 5 bases and J 0 bases, with 14 bases left between them. Germline V CDR1 and CDR2: MNHEY, SVGEGT. This CDR3 comprises 15 residues. Here the CDR3 reads CASSTRDGDSYEQYF. The CDR3 DNA reads TGTGCCAGCAGTACCCGGGACGGGGACTCCTACGAGCAGTACTTC.

This clonotype came up a few times. The V call is TRBV10-3, the J call TRBJ2-1; tentatively, D is TRBD1 or TRBD2 (5 bases each). Germline assignment: CDR1 ENHRY and CDR2 SYGVKD. The ends were cut back, 4 bases at V and 6 bases at J, with 16 bases in the middle. The CDR3 is 15 residues long. The CDR3 here is CAISGAWDGLNEQFF. CDR3 bases: TGTGCCATCAGTGGGGCTTGGGACGGCCTCAATGAGCAGTTCTTC.

In the case of this clonotype: A junction boundary mismatches the germline segment, possibly from a read error. The rearrangement joins TRBV6-1 to TRBJ2-1; D remains unclear. The CDR3 sequence is 16 residues long. Germline-derived CDR1 and CDR2 are MNHNS and SASEGT. CDR3 in amino acids: CACSEGISPTYNEQFF. The CDR3 region has the DNA TGTGCCTGCAGTGAAGGGATTAGCCCTACCTACAATGAGCAGTTCTTC.

This clonotype was seen a handful of times. The CDR3 nucleotides read TGCAGTGCTAGAGGACAGGCAGATGAGCAGTTCTTC. Its protein product is CSARGQADEQFF. The V call is TRBV20-1, the J call TRBJ2-1, with TRBD1 as a possible D gene (6 bases). Per the germline V gene, CDR1 is DFQATT and CDR2 is SNEGSKA (reference sequence). Trimming took 1 base from V and 8 from J, leaving 9 bases between them. CDR3 length: 12 amino acids.

This clonotype was recorded a few times. The rearrangement joins TRBV30 to TRBJ2-3; D ambiguous. The length of the CDR3 is 11 residues. V was pared by 4 bases and J by 4 bases, with 6 bases between. CDR1 and CDR2 (germline): GTSNPN, SVGIG (reference sequence). The CDR3: CAWMAADTQYF. The CDR3 DNA reads as TGTGCCTGGATGGCAGCAGATACGCAGTATTTT.

A few counts support this clonotype. V and J are TRBV7-2 and TRBJ1-1; D uncertain. The length of the CDR3 is 12 residues. Germline CDR1 reads SGHTA; CDR2 reads FQGNSA. Trimming left V 1 base short and J 6 bases short, with 6 bases between. CDR3: CASSLGYSEAFF. The CDR3 bases are TGTGCCAGCAGCTTAGGTTATTCTGAAGCTTTCTTT.

This chain uses TRBV7-9 with TRBJ1-1; tentative D call: TRBD1 (5 bases). The CDR3 has 13 amino acids. CDR1 and CDR2 from the germline V gene are SEHNR and FQNEAQ (reference sequence). Trimming took off 5 bases at V and 3 bases at J, with 10 bases between the two ends. CDR3 in amino acids: CASSPRQYTEAFF. CDR3 nucleotides: TGTGCCAGCAGCCCACGACAGTACACTGAAGCTTTCTTT.

The V gene is TRBV6-1, the J gene TRBJ1-5; 10 bases are shared with TRBD1. Germline V lookup: CDR1 MNHNS, CDR2 SASEGT. With 7 bases clipped from V and 6 bases from J, the junction kept 6 bases outside the gene matches. The CDR3 length is 14 residues. CDR3 DNA: TGTGCCAGCACTCCGGGACAGGGGAGTCAGCCCCAGCATTTT. Amino acids: CASTPGQGSQPQHF.

In its sample, this clonotype was seen many times. The chain has TRBV7-6 and TRBJ2-3, with 9 nucleotides matching TRBD2. Germline V gives CDR1 SGHVS, CDR2 FNYEAQ. CDR3 size: 17 residues. The V segment lost 1 base and the J segment 2 bases; nucleotides outside the gene matches: 7. Here the CDR3 DNA reads TGTGCCAGCAGCTTAGAAGCTAGCGGGATTCCCACAGATACGCAGTATTTT. Protein sequence: CASSLEASGIPTDTQYF.

The rearrangement joins TRBV5-5 to TRBJ2-4; 9 nucleotides align to TRBD1. After removal of 1 base from V and 8 bases from J, the junction contained 10 bases not matched to a gene. The CDR3 consists of 16 residues. CDR1 and CDR2 from the germline V gene are SGHKS and YYEKEE (reference sequence). For the CDR3, the DNA is TGTGCCAGCAGCTTGATCGGGGGGACAGGGAAGGACATTCAGTACTTC. This gives the protein CASSLIGGTGKDIQYF.

This chain connects TRBV7-8 to TRBJ1-4; D uncertain. CDR3 length: 15 amino acids. Trimming pared 1 base from V and 0 bases from J, leaving 6 bases between. Germline assignment: CDR1 SGHVS and CDR2 FQNEAQ. The CDR3 coding sequence is TGTGCCAGCAGCTTAGGGTTCTCAACTAATGAAAAACTGTTTTTT. Protein sequence: CASSLGFSTNEKLFF.